Reported below is one TCR beta chain. The CDR3 is 14 amino acids. Trimming shortened V by 3 bases and J by 0 bases, and 8 bases separated the two germline ends. Germline V gene lookup returns CDR1 MDHEN and CDR2 SYDVKM. The data belong to a study of blood T cell repertoires in COVID-19. Original data processing: Reference gene primer amplification yielded estimated nucleated cell counts. Produced via immunoSEQ multiplex PCR; TCRdb's table is partial and in-frame only. That table is the source of V, J and clone size, and D and trimming were worked out from the DNA. The table includes over 120,000 clones, roughly 89% detected once.

This rearrangement joins TRBV28 to TRBJ1-2; D gene uncertain. The clonotype comes from a man aged 45-65 years who had recovered from COVID-19. The source material was PBMCs or T cells enriched from blood (not recorded which). As DNA, the CDR3 is TGTGCCAGCAGTTTTGTGAGTTCTAACTATGGCTACACCTTC. This codes for CASSFVSSNYGYTF.